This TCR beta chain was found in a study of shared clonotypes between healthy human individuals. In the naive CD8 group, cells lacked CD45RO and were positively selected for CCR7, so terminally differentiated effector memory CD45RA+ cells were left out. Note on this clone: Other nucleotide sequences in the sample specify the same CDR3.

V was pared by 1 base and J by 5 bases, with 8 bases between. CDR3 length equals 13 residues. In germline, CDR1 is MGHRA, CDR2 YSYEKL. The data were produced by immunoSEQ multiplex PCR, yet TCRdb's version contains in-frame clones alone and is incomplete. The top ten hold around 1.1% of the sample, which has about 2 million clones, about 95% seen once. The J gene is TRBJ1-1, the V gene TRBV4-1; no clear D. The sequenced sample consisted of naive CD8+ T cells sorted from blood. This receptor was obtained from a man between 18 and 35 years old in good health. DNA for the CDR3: TGCGCCAGCAGCCAAGTGCGGGGTACTGAAGCTTTCTTT. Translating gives CASSQVRGTEAFF.